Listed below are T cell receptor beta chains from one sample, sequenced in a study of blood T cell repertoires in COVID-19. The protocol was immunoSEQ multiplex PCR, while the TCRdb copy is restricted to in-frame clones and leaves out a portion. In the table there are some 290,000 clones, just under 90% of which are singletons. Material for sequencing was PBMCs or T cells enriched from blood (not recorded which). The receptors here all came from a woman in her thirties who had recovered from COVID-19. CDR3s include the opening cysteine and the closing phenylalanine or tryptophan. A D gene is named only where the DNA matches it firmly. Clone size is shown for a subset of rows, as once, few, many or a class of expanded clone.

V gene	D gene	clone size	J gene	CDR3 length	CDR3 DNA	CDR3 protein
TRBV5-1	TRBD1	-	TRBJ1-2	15	TGCGCCAGCGGCTTGGGGACAGGGACTATCTATGGCTACACCTTC	CASGLGTGTIYGYTF
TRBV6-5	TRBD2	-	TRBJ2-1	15	TGTGCCAGCAGCCGCACCGGGACTAGGGGCAATGAGCAGTTCTTC	CASSRTGTRGNEQFF
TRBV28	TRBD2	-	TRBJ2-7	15	TGTGCCAGCAGTTTCGCGCTAGCGGGAATGAGGGAGCAGTACTTC	CASSFALAGMREQYF
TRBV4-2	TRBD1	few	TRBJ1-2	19	TGTGCCAGCAGCCAAGATTTGGGGGGCTGGGGACAGGGGGTGTATGGCTACACCTTC	CASSQDLGGWGQGVYGYTF
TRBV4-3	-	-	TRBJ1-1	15	TGCGCCAGCAGCCAACTGATGGACATAAACACTGAAGCTTTCTTT	CASSQLMDINTEAFF
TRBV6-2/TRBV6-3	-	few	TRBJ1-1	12	TGTGCCAGCAGTGGAGGTGGGGCTGAAGCTTTCTTT	CASSGGGAEAFF
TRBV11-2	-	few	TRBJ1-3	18	TGTGCCAGCAGCCCCAGGGTGGGGCAGATTCACTCTGGAAACACCATATATTTT	CASSPRVGQIHSGNTIYF
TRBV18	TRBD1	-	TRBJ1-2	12	TGTGCCAGCTCAGGCACAGGGGGAGGCTACACCTTC	CASSGTGGGYTF
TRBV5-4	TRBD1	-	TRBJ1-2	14	TGTGCCAGCAGCTCAGATACGACAGGGAATGGCTACACCTTC	CASSSDTTGNGYTF
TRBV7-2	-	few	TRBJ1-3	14	TGTGCCAGCCGATCAAGAACAGCCGGAGGCACCATATATTTT	CASRSRTAGGTIYF
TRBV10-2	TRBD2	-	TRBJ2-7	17	TGCGCCAGCAGTGAAAGACCACCGGGACTAGCGACCTACGAGCAGTACTTC	CASSERPPGLATYEQYF
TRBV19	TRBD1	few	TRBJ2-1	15	TGTGCCAGTAGTATTAGGGGACAGTCGGGGAATGAGCAGTTCTTC	CASSIRGQSGNEQFF
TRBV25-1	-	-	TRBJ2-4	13	TGTGCCAGCAGTGGCAGGGACAAAAACATTCAGTACTTC	CASSGRDKNIQYF
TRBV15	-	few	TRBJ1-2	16	TGTGCCACCAGCAGAGAAGGCGGGGCGTACGGCTATGGCTACACCTTC	CATSREGGAYGYGYTF
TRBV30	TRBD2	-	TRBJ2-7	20	TGTGCCTGGAGTCCTCTCCGGGGATTCAGCGGGAGGGCGATCGGCAACGAGCAGTACTTC	CAWSPLRGFSGRAIGNEQYF
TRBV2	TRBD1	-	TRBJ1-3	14	TGTGCCAGCAGCCTGACAGGGTCTGGAAACACCATATATTTT	CASSLTGSGNTIYF
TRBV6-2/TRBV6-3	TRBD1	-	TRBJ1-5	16	TGTGCCAGCAGTTACGGGACAGAATTTAGCAATCAGCCCCAGCATTTT	CASSYGTEFSNQPQHF
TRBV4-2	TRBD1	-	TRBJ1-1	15	TGTGCCAGCAGCCAAAGGGACAGCATGAACACTGAAGCTTTCTTT	CASSQRDSMNTEAFF
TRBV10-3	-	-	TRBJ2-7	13	TGTGCCATCAGCTCCGGGGCAGGGGTCGAGCAGTACTTC	CAISSGAGVEQYF
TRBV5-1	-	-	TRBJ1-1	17	TGCGCCAGCAGCTTGGCGACAGGCGGGGGATCGGAGACTGAAGCTTTCTTT	CASSLATGGGSETEAFF
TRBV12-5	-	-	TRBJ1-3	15	TGTGCTAGTGGTTTTTCATCTGAGCATTTGAACACCATATATTTT	CASGFSSEHLNTIYF
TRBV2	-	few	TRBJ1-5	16	TGTGCCAGCAGTGACCTCGGGGGATGGGTGGATCAGCCCCAGCATTTT	CASSDLGGWVDQPQHF
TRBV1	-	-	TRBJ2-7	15	TGCACCAGCAGCCAAGGAGAACAGAGTCTTTACGAGCAGTACTTC	CTSSQGEQSLYEQYF
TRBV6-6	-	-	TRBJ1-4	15	TGTGCCAGCAGTTACTGGTCACTCTCTAATGAAAAACTGTTTTTT	CASSYWSLSNEKLFF
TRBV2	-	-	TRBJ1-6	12	TGTGCCAGCAGTACAGGGCTTTCACCCCTCCACTTT	CASSTGLSPLHF
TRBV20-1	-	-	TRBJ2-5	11	TGCAGTGCTAGAGCGGGAGAGACCCAGTACTTC	CSARAGETQYF
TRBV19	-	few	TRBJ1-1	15	TGTGCCAGTAGTATAGGGGGACTTGCGGTTCCTGAAGCTTTCTTT	CASSIGGLAVPEAFF
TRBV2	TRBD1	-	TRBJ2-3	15	TGTGCCAGCAGGGATAACAGGGGGCTCGCAGATACGCAGTATTTT	CASRDNRGLADTQYF
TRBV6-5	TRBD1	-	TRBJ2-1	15	TGTGCCAGCAAACGGACAGGGCCCACCTACAATGAGCAGTTCTTC	CASKRTGPTYNEQFF
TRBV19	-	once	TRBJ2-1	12	TGTGCCAGTACGTCTTCCTACAATGAGCAGTTCTTC	CASTSSYNEQFF
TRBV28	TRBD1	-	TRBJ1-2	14	TGTGCCAGCAGTCCCGGGACAGGGTATCCTGGCTACACCTTC	CASSPGTGYPGYTF
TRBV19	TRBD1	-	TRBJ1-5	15	TGTGCCAGTAGTCGCCGACAGGGATCGAATCAGCCCCAGCATTTT	CASSRRQGSNQPQHF
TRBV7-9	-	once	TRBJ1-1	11	TGTGCCAGCAGCTTCCGGTATGAAGCTTTCTTT	CASSFRYEAFF
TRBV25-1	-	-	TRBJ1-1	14	TGTGCCAGCAGCTCTCTCGGAGGAGACACTGAAGCTTTCTTT	CASSSLGGDTEAFF
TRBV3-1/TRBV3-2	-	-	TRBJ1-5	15	TGTGCCAGCAGTCAAAGTTGGCTCCCAATTCAGCCCCAGCATTTT	CASSQSWLPIQPQHF
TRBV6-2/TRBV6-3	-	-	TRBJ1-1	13	TGTGCCAGCAGTTCCTACAGGGACACTGAAGCTTTCTTT	CASSSYRDTEAFF
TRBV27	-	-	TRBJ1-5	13	TGTGCCAGCAGTTTCAATGGCAATCAGCCCCAGCATTTT	CASSFNGNQPQHF
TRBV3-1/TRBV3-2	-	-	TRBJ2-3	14	TGTGCCAGCAGCCACAATAGCGCGATAGATACGCAGTATTTT	CASSHNSAIDTQYF
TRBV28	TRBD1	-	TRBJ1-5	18	TGTGCCAGCAGTTCCCCGGACAGGGGTAGGGTAAGGGATCAGCCCCAGCATTTT	CASSSPDRGRVRDQPQHF
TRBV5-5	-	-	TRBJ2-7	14	TGTGCCAGCAGCTTGGAACTCGTCCTCTACGAGCAGTACTTC	CASSLELVLYEQYF
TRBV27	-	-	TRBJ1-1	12	TGTGCCAGCAGTTTTCCAGGGGCTGAAGCTTTCTTT	CASSFPGAEAFF
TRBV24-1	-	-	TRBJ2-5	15	TGTGCCACCAGTGACCCAAGGAACAGCCAAGAGACCCAGTACTTC	CATSDPRNSQETQYF
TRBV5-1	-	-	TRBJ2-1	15	TGCGCCAGCAGCTTGGTAGGAGACAGGTACAATGAGCAGTTCTTC	CASSLVGDRYNEQFF
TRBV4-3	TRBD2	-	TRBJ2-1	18	TGCGCCAGCAGCCAACTCCTAGCGGGAGGCGCCCTATACAATGAGCAGTTCTTC	CASSQLLAGGALYNEQFF
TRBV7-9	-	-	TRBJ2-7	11	TGTGCCAGCAGCCCTACCTACGAGCAGTACTTC	CASSPTYEQYF
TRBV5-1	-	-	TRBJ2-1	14	TGCGCCAGCAGCTTATTCGGGAGTACCAATGAGCAGTTCTTC	CASSLFGSTNEQFF
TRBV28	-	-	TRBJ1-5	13	TGTGCCAGCAGTTTTTCGTTAGATCAGCCCCAGCATTTT	CASSFSLDQPQHF
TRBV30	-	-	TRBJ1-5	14	TGTGCCTGGAGTGCAGGTTTGCTTCTTCAGCCCCAGCATTTT	CAWSAGLLLQPQHF
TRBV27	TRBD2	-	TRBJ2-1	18	TGTGCCAGCAGTTTGAACACCGGGACTAGCGGGCCCTACAATGAGCAGTTCTTC	CASSLNTGTSGPYNEQFF
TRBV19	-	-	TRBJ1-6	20	TGTGCCAGTAGTATATCGGAGGGCTTCGGGCTAAGCTCCTATAATTCACCCCTCCACTTT	CASSISEGFGLSSYNSPLHF
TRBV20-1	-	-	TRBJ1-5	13	TGCAGTGCTAGTACCGGTAGCAATCAGCCCCAGCATTTT	CSASTGSNQPQHF
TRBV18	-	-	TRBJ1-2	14	TGTGCCAGCTCACCAGGGCAGTATGGCTATGGCTACACCTTC	CASSPGQYGYGYTF
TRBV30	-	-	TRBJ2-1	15	TGTGCCTGGAGTGTACGGTGGGGGCCGTTCGAGAGGCAGTTCTTC	CAWSVRWGPFERQFF
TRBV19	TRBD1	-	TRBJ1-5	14	TGTGCCAGTAGGGGGACAGGAGTCTATCAGCCCCAGCATTTT	CASRGTGVYQPQHF
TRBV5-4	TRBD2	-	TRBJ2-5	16	TGTGCCAGCAAAACACAGACTAGCGGGAGGGGAGAGACCCAGTACTTC	CASKTQTSGRGETQYF
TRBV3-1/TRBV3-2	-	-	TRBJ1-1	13	TGTGCCAGCAGCCAGGAGGGCGGCACTGAAGCTTTCTTT	CASSQEGGTEAFF
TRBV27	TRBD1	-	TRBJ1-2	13	TGTGCCACACTCGACAGGGCCACTGGGGGCTACACCTTC	CATLDRATGGYTF
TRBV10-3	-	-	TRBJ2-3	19	TGTGCCATCAGTGACCCAACTAGCCGCCGAATAACTAGCACAGATACGCAGTATTTT	CAISDPTSRRITSTDTQYF
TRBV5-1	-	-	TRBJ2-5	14	TGCGCCAGCAGCTTGCAGGTGGGCCAAGAGACCCAGTACTTC	CASSLQVGQETQYF